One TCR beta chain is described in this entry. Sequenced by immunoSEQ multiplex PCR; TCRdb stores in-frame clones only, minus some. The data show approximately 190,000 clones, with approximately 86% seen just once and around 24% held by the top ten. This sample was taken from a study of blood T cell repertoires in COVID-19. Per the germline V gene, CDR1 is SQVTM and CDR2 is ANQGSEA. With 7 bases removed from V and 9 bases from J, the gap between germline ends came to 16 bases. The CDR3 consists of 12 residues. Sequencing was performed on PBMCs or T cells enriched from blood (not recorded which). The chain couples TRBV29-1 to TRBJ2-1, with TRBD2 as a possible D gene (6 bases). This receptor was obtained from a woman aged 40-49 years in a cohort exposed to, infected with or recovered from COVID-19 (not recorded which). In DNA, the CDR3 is TGCAGCGGAAACGGAGGGAGGAGTGAGCAGTTCTTC. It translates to CSGNGGRSEQFF.